The entry below gives a single T cell receptor (beta chain) sequence along with its context. What it recognizes is unknown. The record originates from a study of cytomegalovirus exposure and HLA in healthy donors. This CDR3 has 14 amino acids. Germline assignment: CDR1 SNHLY and CDR2 FYNNEI. Unmatched junction bases numbered 7, after V lost 4 bases and J lost 7 bases. Profiling relied on immunoSEQ multiplex PCR, and the TCRdb table lists in-frame clones only, not all of them. Of over 120,000 clones listed, roughly 89% are singletons. Study conclusions and caveats: In vitro work confirmed that three CMV-associated chains recognize CMV antigens.

The sample taken for sequencing was PBMCs. The source is a woman aged 18-35 years in good health and CMV-seropositive. The chain employs TRBV2 and TRBJ2-7; TRBD1 matches at 10 bases. DNA for the CDR3: TGTGCCAGCAGTGCCGGGACAGGGGCGCAGGAGCAGTACTTC. Translation: CASSAGTGAQEQYF.